The subject of this entry is one TCR beta chain. The data were obtained in a study of siplizumab effects on memory and regulatory T cells. Germline CDR1 and CDR2: SQVTM and ANQGSEA. Losses at the gene ends were 7 bases for V and 6 bases for J; bases not matched to a gene: 7. The CDR3 totals 14 residues. Sequencing was performed with immunoSEQ multiplex PCR; in TCRdb, only in-frame clones are kept and a portion is missing. This table has some 99,000 clones, about 91% appearing once. This chain uses TRBV29-1 with TRBJ2-3, with 13 bases lining up with TRBD2. Sequenced sample: Tregs sorted from blood. The sequence was obtained from a human donor in good health. Here the CDR3 DNA reads TGCAGCGCCCGACTAGCGGGGGGCCGGGATACGCAGTATTTT. It specifies CSARLAGGRDTQYF.